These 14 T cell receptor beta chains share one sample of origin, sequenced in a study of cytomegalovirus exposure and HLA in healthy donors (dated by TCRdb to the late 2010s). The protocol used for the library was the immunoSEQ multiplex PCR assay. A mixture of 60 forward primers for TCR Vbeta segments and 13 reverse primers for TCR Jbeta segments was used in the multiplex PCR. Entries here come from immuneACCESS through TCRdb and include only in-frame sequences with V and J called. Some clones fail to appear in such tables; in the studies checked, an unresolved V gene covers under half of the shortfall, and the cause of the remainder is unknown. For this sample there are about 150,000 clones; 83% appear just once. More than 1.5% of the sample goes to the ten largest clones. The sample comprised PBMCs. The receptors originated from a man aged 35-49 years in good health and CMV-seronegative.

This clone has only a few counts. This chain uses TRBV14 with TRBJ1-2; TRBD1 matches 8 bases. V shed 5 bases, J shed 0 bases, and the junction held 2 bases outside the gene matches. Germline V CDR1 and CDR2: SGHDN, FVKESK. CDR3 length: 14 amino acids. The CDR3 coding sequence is TGTGCCAGCAGCACGGGACAGGCTAACTATGGCTACACCTTC. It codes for CASSTGQANYGYTF.

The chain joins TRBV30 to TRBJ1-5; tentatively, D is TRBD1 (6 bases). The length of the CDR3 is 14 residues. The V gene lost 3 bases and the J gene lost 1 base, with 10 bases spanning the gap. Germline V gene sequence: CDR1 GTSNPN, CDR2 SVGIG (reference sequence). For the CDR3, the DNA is TGTGCCTGGAGGGAAGGACAGAGCAATCAGCCCCAGCATTTT. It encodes CAWREGQSNQPQHF.

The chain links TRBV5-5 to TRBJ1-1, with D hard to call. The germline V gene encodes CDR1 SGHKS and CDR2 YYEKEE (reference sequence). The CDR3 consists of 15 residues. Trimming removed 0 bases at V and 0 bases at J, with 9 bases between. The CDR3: CASSLVGSLNTEAFF. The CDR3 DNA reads TGTGCCAGCAGCTTGGTTGGCAGTCTGAACACTGAAGCTTTCTTT.

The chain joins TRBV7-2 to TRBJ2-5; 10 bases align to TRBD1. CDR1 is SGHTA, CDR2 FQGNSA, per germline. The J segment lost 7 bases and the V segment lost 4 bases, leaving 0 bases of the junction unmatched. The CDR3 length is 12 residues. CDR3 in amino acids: CASSWDRGTQYF. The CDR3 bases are TGTGCCAGCAGCTGGGACAGGGGGACCCAGTACTTC.

The CDR3 region is CASSLAGTGDNEQFF. CDR3 bases: TGTGCCAGCAGCTTGGCCGGGACAGGGGACAATGAGCAGTTCTTC. This chain links TRBV5-4 with TRBJ2-1; 10 bases agree with TRBD1. The CDR3 sequence is 15 residues long. Germline loops: CDR1 SGHNT, CDR2 YYREEE (reference sequence). Germline trimming cut 0 bases from V and 5 bases from J; bases unmatched to any gene: 2.

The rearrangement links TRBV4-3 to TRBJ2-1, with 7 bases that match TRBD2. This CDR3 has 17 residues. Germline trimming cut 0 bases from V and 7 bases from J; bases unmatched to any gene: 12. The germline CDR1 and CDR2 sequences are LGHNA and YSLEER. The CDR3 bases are TGCGCCAGCAGCCAAGATCGGGCCCGGGGGGTATGGAATGAGCAGTTCTTC. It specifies CASSQDRARGVWNEQFF.

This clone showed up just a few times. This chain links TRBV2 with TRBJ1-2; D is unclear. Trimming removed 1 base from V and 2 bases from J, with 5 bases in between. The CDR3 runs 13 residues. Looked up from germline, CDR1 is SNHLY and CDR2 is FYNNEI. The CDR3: CASSEDRNYGYTF. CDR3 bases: TGTGCCAGCAGTGAAGACAGAAACTATGGCTACACCTTC.

The CDR3 DNA sequence: TGTGCCAGCAGGCGAGGACAGGGTGTAAACACCATATATTTT. Translated: CASRRGQGVNTIYF. The V call is TRBV6-6, the J call TRBJ1-3; 8 bases match TRBD1. CDR1 and CDR2 from the germline V gene are MNHNY and SVGAGI (reference sequence). V lost 6 bases and J lost 6; bases outside the gene matches: 7. There are 14 residues in the CDR3.

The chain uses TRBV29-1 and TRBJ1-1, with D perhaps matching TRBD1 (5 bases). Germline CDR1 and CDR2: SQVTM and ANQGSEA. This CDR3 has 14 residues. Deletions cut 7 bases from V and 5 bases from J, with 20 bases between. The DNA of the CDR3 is TGCAGCGCGGTACCCCGGGGGGGTAAGACTGAAGCTTTCTTT. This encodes CSAVPRGGKTEAFF.

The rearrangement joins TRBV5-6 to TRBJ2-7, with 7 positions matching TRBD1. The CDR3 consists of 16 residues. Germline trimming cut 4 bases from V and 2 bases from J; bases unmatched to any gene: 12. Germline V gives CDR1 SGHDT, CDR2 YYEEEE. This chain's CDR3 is CASSRPRATGAYEQYF. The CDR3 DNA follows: TGTGCCAGCAGCCGCCCCAGGGCCACAGGGGCCTACGAGCAGTACTTC.

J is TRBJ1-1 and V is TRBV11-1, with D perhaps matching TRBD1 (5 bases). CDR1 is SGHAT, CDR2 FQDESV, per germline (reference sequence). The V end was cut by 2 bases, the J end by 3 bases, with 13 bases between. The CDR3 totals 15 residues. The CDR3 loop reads CASSLTSQGYTEAFF. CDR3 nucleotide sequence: TGTGCCAGCAGCTTAACGTCGCAGGGATACACTGAAGCTTTCTTT.

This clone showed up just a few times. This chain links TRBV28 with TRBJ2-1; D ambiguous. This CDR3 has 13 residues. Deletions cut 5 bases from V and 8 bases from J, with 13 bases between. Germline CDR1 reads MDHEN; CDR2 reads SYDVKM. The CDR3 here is CASSPIRFDEQFF. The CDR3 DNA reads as TGTGCCAGCAGTCCGATACGGTTTGATGAGCAGTTCTTC.

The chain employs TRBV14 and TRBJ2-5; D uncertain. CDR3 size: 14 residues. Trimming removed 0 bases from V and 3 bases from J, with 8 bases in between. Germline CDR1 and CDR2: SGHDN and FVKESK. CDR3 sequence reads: CASSQDPVEETQYF. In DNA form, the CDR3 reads TGTGCCAGCAGCCAAGACCCCGTCGAAGAGACCCAGTACTTC.

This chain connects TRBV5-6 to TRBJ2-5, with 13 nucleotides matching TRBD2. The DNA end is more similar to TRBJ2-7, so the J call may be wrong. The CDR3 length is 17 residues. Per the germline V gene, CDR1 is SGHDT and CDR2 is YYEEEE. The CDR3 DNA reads TGTGCCAGCAGTCAATCGTGGGGTGGACTAGCGGGAGACGAGCAGTACTTC. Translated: CASSQSWGGLAGDEQYF.